What follows are 32 T cell receptor beta chains derived from one specimen sequenced in a study of blood T cell repertoires in COVID-19. Profiled with immunoSEQ multiplex PCR; TCRdb holds only in-frame clones, not every one. The repertoire includes about 520,000 clones, 80% to 90% of them detected once, and 3% to 3.5% sits in the top ten. What was sequenced was peripheral blood. These receptors came from a human donor in a cohort sampled during active COVID-19.

This clone has a single count. This chain connects TRBV5-6 to TRBJ1-2, with TRBD1 as a possible D gene (6 bases). The CDR3 is 14 residues long. Trimming removed 5 bases from V and 6 bases from J, with 17 bases in between. Looked up from germline, CDR1 is SGHDT and CDR2 is YYEEEE. The CDR3 loop is CASSSSGTTHGYTF. CDR3 DNA: TGTGCCAGCAGTTCCTCCGGGACAACCCATGGCTACACCTTC.

The gene calls are TRBV21-1 and TRBJ2-7; TRBD2, as called in the table, went unchecked against the DNA. TRBV21-1 is a documented pseudogene. The CDR3 has 18 residues. CDR3 residues: CASSNPGLGGLGSYEQYF. DNA for the CDR3: TGTGCCAGCAGCAATCCGGGACTAGGAGGACTCGGGTCCTACGAGCAGTACTTC.

Concerning this clone itself: This CDR3 is also generated by other DNA sequences in the sample. CDR3 amino acids: CASSITRGADTQYF. The CDR3 DNA follows: TGTGCCAGTAGTATCACCAGGGGTGCCGATACGCAGTATTTT. This chain uses TRBV19 with TRBJ2-3, with a weak D call TRBD1 (6 bases). V was clipped by 3 bases and J by 6 bases, with 13 bases between them. CDR3 length equals 14 residues. The germline V gene has CDR1 LNHDA and CDR2 SQIVND (reference sequence).

This clone was recorded only once. CDR3: CASTGTRLSGANVLTF. DNA for the CDR3: TGTGCCAGCACCGGGACTAGACTCTCTGGGGCCAACGTCCTGACTTTC. The chain is built from TRBV2 and TRBJ2-6; 8 bases are a match to TRBD2. Trimming cost V 7 bases and J 0 bases; bases outside gene matches: 5. The CDR3 is made up of 16 amino acids. Germline-derived CDR1 and CDR2 are SNHLY and FYNNEI.

This chain connects TRBV11-2 to TRBJ1-1; weak D call: TRBD1 (5 bases). Germline V gene sequence: CDR1 SGHAT, CDR2 FQNNGV. The CDR3 is 13 residues long. With 5 bases removed from V and 1 base from J, the gap between germline ends came to 8 bases. CDR3 nucleotides: TGTGCCAGCAGCAAAGACAGGAACACTGAAGCTTTCTTT. It translates to CASSKDRNTEAFF.

This clone was found once. This rearrangement joins TRBV19 to TRBJ2-3; the match to TRBD1 covers 8 bases. With 6 bases clipped from V and 0 bases from J, the junction kept 8 bases outside the gene matches. This CDR3 spans 16 amino acids. CDR1 and CDR2 (germline): LNHDA, SQIVND (reference sequence). This CDR3 reads CASRLRTGRSTDTQYF. CDR3 sequence (DNA): TGTGCCAGTAGACTCCGGACAGGGAGAAGCACAGATACGCAGTATTTT.

This clone was recorded a few times. The rearrangement uses TRBV7-6 and TRBJ1-2; TRBD1 matches at 8 bases. The germline V gene has CDR1 SGHVS and CDR2 FNYEAQ. The length of the CDR3 is 16 residues. The J segment lost 6 bases and the V segment lost 4 bases, leaving 13 bases of the junction unmatched. The CDR3 region has the DNA TGTGCCAGCAGCTCAAGTTTTGTAGGACAGGGAGATGGCTACACCTTC. This sequence encodes CASSSSFVGQGDGYTF.

The chain has TRBV30 and TRBJ1-2, with a tentative D call TRBD1 (6 bases). The CDR3 extends over 14 amino acids. CDR1 and CDR2 from the germline V gene are GTSNPN and SVGIG (reference sequence). V was clipped by 6 bases and J by 5 bases, with 19 bases between them. Here the CDR3 reads CACPLLQGKYGYTF. The CDR3 DNA sequence: TGTGCCTGCCCCCTCTTACAGGGCAAATATGGCTACACCTTC.

This clone was found a few times. V is TRBV25-1 and J is TRBJ2-1, with a weak D call TRBD2 (6 bases). Germline V CDR1 and CDR2: MGHDK, SYGVNS. The V end was cut by 5 bases, the J end by 2 bases, with 10 bases between. The CDR3 is 14 residues long. The CDR3 loop reads CASSRERPYNEQFF. In DNA, the CDR3 is TGTGCCAGCAGTCGGGAGCGCCCCTACAATGAGCAGTTCTTC. The full variable domain, with the rest looked up from reference TRBV25-1 and TRBJ2-1, is EADIYQTPRYLVIGTGKKITLECSQTMGHDKMYWYQQDPGMELHLIHYSYGVNSTEKGDLSSESTVSRIRTEHFPLTLESARPSHTSQYLCASSRERPYNEQFFGPGTRLTVL.

The chain uses TRBV19 and TRBJ1-3; 9 nucleotides match TRBD1. The V segment lost 2 bases and the J segment 0 bases; nucleotides outside the gene matches: 5. The germline gives CDR1 LNHDA, CDR2 SQIVND (reference sequence). The CDR3 is 17 amino acids. CDR3 DNA: TGTGCCAGTAGTATACGGGGACAGGGCCTCTCTGGAAACACCATATATTTT. It is translated as CASSIRGQGLSGNTIYF.

This clone came up a few times. The chain uses TRBV7-3 and TRBJ2-7, with TRBD1 matching over 9 bases. V lost 4 bases and J lost 1; bases outside the gene matches: 5. CDR3 length: 15 amino acids. Looked up from germline, CDR1 is SGHTA and CDR2 is FQGTGA. CDR3 sequence (DNA): TGTGCCAGCAGCTCCGGACAGGGGCCTTCCTACGAGCAGTACTTC. Encoded protein: CASSSGQGPSYEQYF.

This chain links TRBV30 with TRBJ1-5; D remains unclear. Trimming shortened V by 2 bases and J by 5 bases, and 13 bases separated the two germline ends. The CDR3 runs to 14 residues. The germline CDR1 and CDR2 sequences are GTSNPN and SVGIG (reference sequence). This chain's CDR3 is CAWSLKRSHQPQHF. CDR3 nucleotides: TGTGCCTGGAGTTTGAAAAGGAGTCATCAGCCCCAGCATTTT.

The chain is built from TRBV5-1 and TRBJ2-6; 8 nucleotides agree with TRBD1. CDR1 and CDR2 (germline): SGHRS, YFSETQ. V lost 4 bases and J lost 0; bases outside the gene matches: 6. This CDR3 region has 17 residues. This chain's CDR3 is CASSPITGGSGANVLTF. The DNA of the CDR3 is TGCGCCAGCAGCCCCATAACAGGGGGCTCTGGGGCCAACGTCCTGACTTTC. The whole variable domain, remainder taken from reference TRBV5-1 and TRBJ2-6, is KAGVTQTPRYLIKTRGQQVTLSCSPISGHRSVSWYQQTPGQGLQFLFEYFSETQRNKGNFPGRFSGRQFSNSRSEMNVSTLELGDSALYLCASSPITGGSGANVLTFGAGSRLTVL.

The V call is TRBV24-1, the J call TRBJ2-2; D gene unclear. CDR1 and CDR2 (germline): KGHDR, SFDVKD. V was shortened by 5 bases and J by 3 bases, with 12 bases between the two germline ends. This CDR3 contains 15 residues. CDR3 nucleotide sequence: TGTGCCACCAGTGTCCTTGGGCAAGACACCGGGGAGCTGTTTTTT. Its translation: CATSVLGQDTGELFF.

The gene calls are TRBV7-9 and TRBJ1-6, with 9 positions matching TRBD1. Germline V gene data show CDR1 as SEHNR and CDR2 as FQNEAQ (reference sequence). The V and J ends lost 6 bases and 7 bases, in that order; junction bases with no gene match: 10. CDR3 length: 16 residues. The CDR3 reads CASSSDRDRVNSPLHF. For the CDR3, the DNA is TGTGCCAGCAGTTCCGACCGGGACAGGGTGAATTCACCCCTCCACTTT.

In this sample, this clone turned up many times. The V and J genes are TRBV5-1 and TRBJ2-2; TRBD2 agrees at 8 bases. The CDR3 length is 14 residues. The germline CDR1 and CDR2 sequences are SGHRS and YFSETQ. The V gene end was trimmed by 5 bases and the J gene end by 7 bases; junction bases not matched to a gene: 7. CDR3 sequence: CASRPGTSIGELFF. CDR3 sequence (DNA): TGCGCCAGCAGACCCGGGACTAGTATCGGGGAGCTGTTTTTT.

Regarding this clone: The identical CDR3 is also encoded by other nucleotide sequences in the sample. This chain joins TRBV5-1 and TRBJ2-7; possibly TRBD1 for D (6 bases). V was clipped by 4 bases and J by 2 bases, with 10 bases between them. The germline gives CDR1 SGHRS, CDR2 YFSETQ. The CDR3 is 13 amino acids. The CDR3 protein is CASSLTGPYEQYF. The CDR3 nucleotides are TGCGCCAGCAGCCTGACAGGACCCTACGAGCAGTACTTC. Full variable domain (remainder filled in from reference TRBV5-1 and TRBJ2-7): KAGVTQTPRYLIKTRGQQVTLSCSPISGHRSVSWYQQTPGQGLQFLFEYFSETQRNKGNFPGRFSGRQFSNSRSEMNVSTLELGDSALYLCASSLTGPYEQYFGPGTRLTVT.

The J gene is TRBJ2-1, the V gene TRBV10-3, with 15 bases lining up with TRBD2. This CDR3 has 18 amino acids. Losses at the gene ends were 10 bases for V and 3 bases for J; bases not matched to a gene: 13. Germline V lookup: CDR1 ENHRY, CDR2 SYGVKD. This chain's CDR3 is CATEPGLAGGSSYNEQFF. The CDR3 DNA is TGTGCCACAGAACCGGGACTAGCGGGAGGCAGCAGCTACAATGAGCAGTTCTTC.

The V call is TRBV27, the J call TRBJ2-7, with 8 bases lining up with TRBD1. Losses at the gene ends were 9 bases for V and 7 bases for J; bases not matched to a gene: 8. There are 12 residues in the CDR3. Germline V gene data show CDR1 as MNHEY and CDR2 as SMNVEV (reference sequence). CDR3 loop: CASFTTGGEQYF. CDR3 DNA: TGTGCCAGTTTTACTACAGGGGGGGAGCAGTACTTC.

This chain connects TRBV5-6 to TRBJ1-1, with 7 bases that match TRBD1. The junction had 6 bases not matched to a gene; V was cut back by 0 bases and J by 4 bases. The CDR3 covers 15 residues. CDR1 and CDR2 from the germline V gene are SGHDT and YYEEEE. CDR3 sequence (DNA): TGTGCCAGCAGCTTGGGGGGACAGATATCCACTGAAGCTTTCTTT. Residues: CASSLGGQISTEAFF.

The sample holds one count of this clone. The chain links TRBV28 to TRBJ2-3; 13 nucleotides agree with TRBD2. V dropped 5 bases and J dropped 5; count of bases not matched to a gene: 10. The CDR3 sequence is 17 residues long. Germline lookup yields CDR1 MDHEN and CDR2 SYDVKM. The CDR3: CASSPRTSGREIDTQYF. DNA for the CDR3: TGTGCCAGCAGTCCGCGGACTAGCGGGAGAGAAATAGATACGCAGTATTTT. The full variable domain, rest sourced from reference TRBV28 and TRBJ2-3, is DVKVTQSSRYLVKRTGEKVFLECVQDMDHENMFWYRQDPGLGLRLIYFSYDVKMKEKGDIPEGYSVSREKKERFSLILESASTNQTSMYLCASSPRTSGREIDTQYFGPGTRLTVL.

This clone was seen a few times. The chain employs TRBV6-2 or TRBV6-3 and TRBJ2-3, with a possible D match to TRBD1 (5 bases). Trimming took 6 bases from V and 0 from J, leaving 19 bases between them. The CDR3 runs 17 residues. Germline CDR1 and CDR2: MNHEY and SVGEGT. CDR3 coding DNA: TGTGCCAGCAGCTGGCGCGGTGGGGCCACTAGCACAGATACGCAGTATTTT. Translating gives CASSWRGGATSTDTQYF.

This chain uses TRBV4-2 with TRBJ1-1; no clear D. Trimming cost V 8 bases and J 6 bases, with 13 bases left between them. The CDR3 runs 12 residues. The germline CDR1 and CDR2 sequences are LGHNA and YNFKEQ. CDR3 residues: CASALEGAEAFF. CDR3 DNA sequence: TGTGCCAGCGCTTTGGAGGGTGCTGAAGCTTTCTTT.

In the case of this clone: Other DNA sequences of this sample code for an identical CDR3. The chain joins TRBV30 to TRBJ2-5; the match to TRBD2 covers 7 bases. This CDR3 has 12 residues. The germline V gene has CDR1 GTSNPN and CDR2 SVGIG (reference sequence). V dropped 2 bases and J dropped 4; count of bases not matched to a gene: 1. This chain's CDR3 is CAWSPGGETQYF. DNA for the CDR3: TGTGCCTGGAGTCCGGGAGGAGAGACCCAGTACTTC. The full variable domain, its missing parts supplied by reference TRBV30 and TRBJ2-5, is SQTIHQWPATLVQPVGSPLSLECTVEGTSNPNLYWYRQAAGRGLQLLFYSVGIGQISSEVPQNLSASRPQDRQFILSSKKLLLSDSGFYLCAWSPGGETQYFGPGTRLLVL.

The genes are TRBV5-1 and TRBJ2-7; D is possibly TRBD1 (6 bases). From germline, CDR1 is SGHRS and CDR2 YFSETQ. CDR3 length: 15 residues. Trimming stripped 1 base from V and 2 bases from J, with 13 bases between. The CDR3 bases are TGCGCCAGCAGCTTGTCACAGGGCCTCGCCTACGAGCAGTACTTC. It yields the protein CASSLSQGLAYEQYF.

The rearrangement links TRBV18 to TRBJ2-7, with D perhaps TRBD1 (6 bases). Trimming took off 2 bases at V and 0 bases at J, with 11 bases between the two ends. CDR1 is KGHSH, CDR2 LQKENI, per germline. The CDR3 has 15 residues. CDR3 bases: TGTGCCAGCTCACCAACGACAGGAAGCTCCTACGAGCAGTACTTC. This encodes CASSPTTGSSYEQYF.

The V call is TRBV6-5, the J call TRBJ1-6; D possibly corresponds to TRBD1 (5 bases). V was pared by 0 bases and J by 16 bases, with 16 bases between. The CDR3 is 14 amino acids. Germline assignment: CDR1 MNHEY and CDR2 SVGAGI. The CDR3 DNA sequence: TGTGCCAGCAGTTACTCGGTCCCCCAGGGTATACTCCACTTT. Translated, it gives CASSYSVPQGILHF.

This rearrangement joins TRBV18 to TRBJ1-2; 8 bases fit TRBD1. V gave up 1 base and J gave up 6 bases; unmatched junction bases: 1. Germline loops: CDR1 KGHSH, CDR2 LQKENI. This CDR3 region has 13 residues. This chain's CDR3 is CASSPQTGDGYTF. CDR3 DNA: TGTGCCAGCTCACCACAGACAGGGGATGGCTACACCTTC. Supplemented by reference TRBV18 and TRBJ1-2, the full variable domain reads NAGVMQNPRHLVRRRGQEARLRCSPMKGHSHVYWYRQLPEEGLKFMVYLQKENIIDESGMPKERFSAEFPKEGPSILRIQQVVRGDSAAYFCASSPQTGDGYTFGSGTRLTVV.

This rearrangement joins TRBV7-3 to TRBJ2-7, with D possibly being TRBD1 (5 bases). V was trimmed by 5 bases and J by 1 base, leaving 12 bases between them. The CDR3 covers 14 residues. CDR1 and CDR2 (germline): SGHTA, FQGTGA. CDR3 amino acids: CASSNRQRSYEQYF. The CDR3 nucleotides are TGTGCCAGCAGCAACCGACAGAGATCCTACGAGCAGTACTTC.

The gene calls are TRBV5-1 and TRBJ2-2; 7 positions agree with TRBD1. V dropped 5 bases and J dropped 4; count of bases not matched to a gene: 5. Per germline, CDR1 SGHRS and CDR2 YFSETQ. This CDR3 has 14 residues. For the CDR3, the DNA is TGCGCCAGCAGAGTTGCAGGGGGCACCGGGGAGCTGTTTTTT. This sequence encodes CASRVAGGTGELFF.

The CDR3 bases are TGTGCCAGCAGCGATTCTAGCGGGAGCGCCGGAGATACGCAGTATTTT. Protein product: CASSDSSGSAGDTQYF. The rearrangement uses TRBV9 and TRBJ2-3; 10 nucleotides agree with TRBD2. Unmatched junction bases numbered 9, after V lost 3 bases and J lost 5 bases. Germline lookup yields CDR1 SGDLS and CDR2 YYNGEE. The CDR3 runs 16 residues.

The chain joins TRBV4-3 to TRBJ2-3; D is ambiguous. The CDR3 has 18 amino acids. The V gene lost 0 bases and the J gene lost 0 bases, with 16 bases spanning the gap. Germline CDR1 reads LGHNA; CDR2 reads YSLEER. This chain's CDR3 is CASSQDLPAQASTDTQYF. In nucleotides, the CDR3 is TGCGCCAGCAGCCAAGATCTGCCAGCGCAAGCTAGCACAGATACGCAGTATTTT.